This record looks at one T cell receptor beta chain sequence and its context. With 7 bases removed from V and 4 bases from J, the gap between germline ends came to 16 bases. CDR1 is MNHNS, CDR2 SASEGT, per germline. The CDR3 is made up of 15 amino acids. The sample is drawn from a study of graft-versus-host responses after intestinal transplantation. Sequencing was performed with immunoSEQ multiplex PCR; in TCRdb, only in-frame clones are kept and a portion is missing. There are some 39,000 clones in the sample; 89% occur only once, and over 6% lies in the top ten. This clonotype was obtained from a human patient who received an intestinal transplant, so some T cells may come from the graft donor. The chain joins TRBV6-1 to TRBJ2-2; D perhaps matches TRBD1 (6 bases). Sequenced here: PBMCs, sampled roughly 270 days after transplant. Here the CDR3 DNA reads TGTGCCAGCACTGTTCTCGACAGGTCCACCGGGGAGCTGTTTTTT. Its translation: CASTVLDRSTGELFF.